These T cell receptor beta chains were read from a single sample in a study of cytomegalovirus exposure and HLA in healthy donors. TCRdb's copy holds only in-frame clones and misses some; the assay was immunoSEQ multiplex PCR. The profile shows about 120,000 clones, around 76% of them singletons. Sequenced input: PBMCs. Every receptor here comes from a woman aged 40 to 50 in good health and CMV-seropositive. CDR3s include the opening cysteine and the closing phenylalanine or tryptophan. Each record gives: J gene, D gene, clone size, CDR3 length, V gene, CDR3 protein, CDR3 DNA. The D gene is left open where the match is weak. The size of a clone is reported for some rows only, either as once, few or many, or as a class for expanded clones.

j_call: TRBJ1-2
d_call: NA
clone_size: NA
cdr3_length: 14
v_call: TRBV9
cdr3_aa: CASSPTTGYYGYTF
cdr3_nt: TGTGCCAGCAGCCCAACGACAGGATACTATGGCTACACCTTC

j_call: TRBJ1-1
d_call: TRBD1
clone_size: NA
cdr3_length: 13
v_call: TRBV4-1
cdr3_aa: CASSQSNRGKAFF
cdr3_nt: TGCGCCAGCAGCCAAAGCAACAGGGGGAAAGCTTTCTTT

j_call: TRBJ2-7
d_call: NA
clone_size: NA
cdr3_length: 13
v_call: TRBV6-5
cdr3_aa: CASSYQGLYEQYF
cdr3_nt: TGTGCCAGCAGTTACCAGGGGCTCTACGAGCAGTACTTC

j_call: TRBJ1-1
d_call: NA
clone_size: once
cdr3_length: 15
v_call: TRBV5-1
cdr3_aa: CASSLGRPMNTEAFF
cdr3_nt: TGCGCCAGCAGCCTAGGCAGACCTATGAACACTGAAGCTTTCTTT

j_call: TRBJ1-2
d_call: NA
clone_size: NA
cdr3_length: 12
v_call: TRBV5-4
cdr3_aa: CASSLDRAGYTF
cdr3_nt: TGTGCCAGCAGCTTGGACAGGGCAGGCTACACCTTC

j_call: TRBJ1-1
d_call: NA
clone_size: few
cdr3_length: 13
v_call: TRBV30
cdr3_aa: CAWRATGPAEAFF
cdr3_nt: TGTGCCTGGAGAGCCACAGGGCCCGCTGAAGCTTTCTTT

j_call: TRBJ2-3
d_call: TRBD2
clone_size: NA
cdr3_length: 19
v_call: TRBV6-1
cdr3_aa: CASSEVNARAGRGTDTQYF
cdr3_nt: TGTGCCAGCAGTGAAGTAAACGCAAGAGCGGGGAGGGGCACAGATACGCAGTATTTT

j_call: TRBJ2-2
d_call: NA
clone_size: NA
cdr3_length: 16
v_call: TRBV6-6
cdr3_aa: CASSYLSGPRGGELFF
cdr3_nt: TGTGCCAGCAGTTACTTAAGCGGGCCCCGGGGCGGGGAGCTGTTTTTT

j_call: TRBJ2-3
d_call: TRBD1
clone_size: NA
cdr3_length: 15
v_call: TRBV10-3
cdr3_aa: CAATPGTGITDTQYF
cdr3_nt: TGTGCCGCCACTCCCGGGACAGGGATCACAGATACGCAGTATTTT

j_call: TRBJ2-7
d_call: TRBD2
clone_size: NA
cdr3_length: 14
v_call: TRBV5-1
cdr3_aa: CASSLGAGAYEQYF
cdr3_nt: TGCGCCAGCAGCTTGGGAGCGGGGGCTTACGAGCAGTACTTC

j_call: TRBJ1-1
d_call: NA
clone_size: NA
cdr3_length: 16
v_call: TRBV7-6
cdr3_aa: CASSSGTGLANTEAFF
cdr3_nt: TGTGCCAGCAGCTCAGGCACAGGGTTGGCGAACACTGAAGCTTTCTTT

j_call: TRBJ1-2
d_call: TRBD1
clone_size: NA
cdr3_length: 15
v_call: TRBV13
cdr3_aa: CASSPRGTGVYGYTF
cdr3_nt: TGTGCCAGCAGCCCACGGGGGACAGGGGTCTATGGCTACACCTTC

j_call: TRBJ2-3
d_call: TRBD2
clone_size: NA
cdr3_length: 17
v_call: TRBV11-1
cdr3_aa: CASSRIWTSGGMDTQYF
cdr3_nt: TGTGCCAGCAGCCGAATTTGGACTAGCGGGGGGATGGATACGCAGTATTTT

j_call: TRBJ2-1
d_call: NA
clone_size: NA
cdr3_length: 11
v_call: TRBV7-9
cdr3_aa: CASSWLDEQFF
cdr3_nt: TGTGCCAGCAGCTGGCTCGATGAGCAGTTCTTC

j_call: TRBJ2-7
d_call: NA
clone_size: NA
cdr3_length: 12
v_call: TRBV2
cdr3_aa: CASSGTIYEQYF
cdr3_nt: TGTGCCAGCAGTGGGACTATCTACGAGCAGTACTTC

j_call: TRBJ2-1
d_call: TRBD1
clone_size: NA
cdr3_length: 15
v_call: TRBV5-1
cdr3_aa: CASSLGDRGLNEQFF
cdr3_nt: TGCGCCAGCAGCTTGGGGGACAGGGGACTCAATGAGCAGTTCTTC

j_call: TRBJ1-1
d_call: TRBD1
clone_size: NA
cdr3_length: 15
v_call: TRBV11-1
cdr3_aa: CASSPRTGGYTEAFF
cdr3_nt: TGTGCCAGCAGCCCGCGGACAGGGGGGTACACTGAAGCTTTCTTT

j_call: TRBJ1-4
d_call: NA
clone_size: NA
cdr3_length: 13
v_call: TRBV30
cdr3_aa: CAWSFSRGEKLFF
cdr3_nt: TGTGCCTGGAGTTTCTCCCGCGGCGAAAAACTGTTTTTT

j_call: TRBJ1-2
d_call: NA
clone_size: NA
cdr3_length: 14
v_call: TRBV6-6
cdr3_aa: CASSLSPGSYGYTF
cdr3_nt: TGTGCCAGCAGTCTCTCCCCAGGTTCCTATGGCTACACCTTC

j_call: TRBJ1-2
d_call: NA
clone_size: NA
cdr3_length: 14
v_call: TRBV2
cdr3_aa: CASSVVRGRGGYTF
cdr3_nt: TGTGCCAGCAGTGTCGTGCGGGGGCGCGGTGGCTACACCTTC

j_call: TRBJ2-3
d_call: NA
clone_size: NA
cdr3_length: 13
v_call: TRBV10-3
cdr3_aa: CAIRTEGQDTQYF
cdr3_nt: TGTGCCATACGAACGGAGGGGCAAGATACGCAGTATTTT

j_call: TRBJ1-2
d_call: NA
clone_size: NA
cdr3_length: 14
v_call: TRBV4-2
cdr3_aa: CASSQEFWGDGYTF
cdr3_nt: TGTGCCAGCAGCCAAGAGTTCTGGGGAGACGGCTACACCTTC

j_call: TRBJ1-2
d_call: NA
clone_size: NA
cdr3_length: 14
v_call: TRBV5-1
cdr3_aa: CASSLGLVSYGYTF
cdr3_nt: TGCGCCAGCAGCTTGGGATTAGTGAGTTATGGCTACACCTTC

j_call: TRBJ1-1
d_call: NA
clone_size: NA
cdr3_length: 16
v_call: TRBV27
cdr3_aa: CASSRLPGSMNTEAFF
cdr3_nt: TGTGCCAGCAGCCGGTTGCCAGGTTCTATGAACACTGAAGCTTTCTTT

j_call: TRBJ1-2
d_call: TRBD1
clone_size: NA
cdr3_length: 15
v_call: TRBV18
cdr3_aa: CASSPSSQGRDGYTF
cdr3_nt: TGTGCCAGCTCACCATCTTCACAGGGGCGGGATGGCTACACCTTC

j_call: TRBJ2-3
d_call: TRBD2
clone_size: NA
cdr3_length: 18
v_call: TRBV4-1
cdr3_aa: CASSPGLAGVTGFDTQYF
cdr3_nt: TGCGCCAGCAGCCCAGGACTAGCGGGGGTCACGGGGTTTGATACGCAGTATTTT

j_call: TRBJ1-5
d_call: TRBD1
clone_size: few
cdr3_length: 14
v_call: TRBV6-1
cdr3_aa: CASRTGGSNQPQHF
cdr3_nt: TGTGCCAGCAGGACAGGGGGAAGCAATCAGCCCCAGCATTTT

j_call: TRBJ2-7
d_call: NA
clone_size: NA
cdr3_length: 14
v_call: TRBV7-9
cdr3_aa: CASSRYPGRDEQYF
cdr3_nt: TGTGCCAGCAGCCGATACCCGGGTCGAGACGAGCAGTACTTC

j_call: TRBJ1-1
d_call: NA
clone_size: NA
cdr3_length: 13
v_call: TRBV12-5
cdr3_aa: CASGLEGVTEAFF
cdr3_nt: TGTGCTAGTGGTTTGGAGGGGGTCACTGAAGCTTTCTTT